Only a few counts were recorded for the clone carrying this T cell receptor (beta chain). The CDR3 is 11 residues long. Germline V gene data show CDR1 as ENHRY and CDR2 as SYGVKD. Deletions cut 4 bases from V and 6 bases from J, with 3 bases between. The data are from a study of identical twins' blood T cells. A previously described protocol, modified, built RNA-based TCR cDNA libraries. TCRdb re-derived calls from the 5' RACE reads in MiXCR, one entry per CDR3 protein. The repertoire holds 300,000 to 400,000 distinct CDR3 sequences, with about 28% as singletons. This receptor was identified in a woman aged 18-55 years in good health. The rearrangement links TRBV10-3 to TRBJ2-2; D is ambiguous. The sequenced sample was PBMCs. The CDR3 here is CAISGSGELFF. CDR3 bases: TGTGCCATCAGTGGATCCGGGGAGCTGTTTTTT.